The 5 T cell receptor beta chains reported below all come from one sample, sequenced in a study of blood T cell repertoires in COVID-19. The data were produced by immunoSEQ multiplex PCR, yet TCRdb's version contains in-frame clones alone and is incomplete. Among fewer than 350,000 clones listed, about 86% were seen once. The sequencing input was peripheral blood. Receptors originate from a woman aged 25 to 45 who had recovered from COVID-19.

This clone has a single count. The CDR3 DNA is TGCGCCAGCAGTGAAGGGGATCAGAAAGAGACCCAGTACTTC. Its protein product is CASSEGDQKETQYF. The V call is TRBV10-1, the J call TRBJ2-5; perhaps TRBD1 as D (5 bases). This CDR3 is 14 amino acids long. V lost 3 bases, J lost 3 bases, and 11 bases lay in between. Germline V gene sequence: CDR1 WNHNN, CDR2 SYGVQD (reference sequence).

The gene calls are TRBV12-5 and TRBJ2-3, with 8 bases aligning to TRBD2. This CDR3 comprises 16 residues. Germline trimming cut 0 bases from V and 0 bases from J; bases unmatched to any gene: 2. Germline V CDR1 and CDR2: LGHNT, FRNRAP. In DNA, the CDR3 is TGTGCTAGTGGTTTGGTTGTAGCGGGGAGCACAGATACGCAGTATTTT. Translation gives CASGLVVAGSTDTQYF.

This rearrangement joins TRBV3-1 (or the pseudogene TRBV3-2) to TRBJ2-7; perhaps TRBD1 as D (5 bases). Between the trimmed V and J ends, which lost 3 bases and 0 bases, there was a span of 18 bases. The CDR3 runs to 17 residues. Germline CDR1 and CDR2: LGHDT and YNNKEL (reference sequence). The CDR3 protein is CASSQASSGFSSYEQYF. The CDR3 nucleotides read TGTGCCAGCAGCCAGGCGAGCTCAGGGTTTAGCTCCTACGAGCAGTACTTC.

V is TRBV13 and J is TRBJ1-1; 10 bases align to TRBD1. Germline V CDR1 and CDR2: PRHDT, FYEKMQ (reference sequence). The V and J ends lost 4 bases and 6 bases, in that order; junction bases with no gene match: 8. The CDR3 sequence is 15 residues long. The CDR3 region is CASSSRGDRGPEAFF. The CDR3 DNA follows: TGTGCCAGCAGCTCCCGGGGAGACAGGGGGCCTGAAGCTTTCTTT.

V and J are TRBV10-3 and TRBJ1-5; D ambiguous. The CDR3 spans 13 residues. Germline V gives CDR1 ENHRY, CDR2 SYGVKD. V shed 3 bases and J shed 2 bases, with 5 bases lying between them. The CDR3 region is CAISELGNQPQHF. As DNA, the CDR3 is TGTGCCATCAGTGAACTAGGCAATCAGCCCCAGCATTTT.